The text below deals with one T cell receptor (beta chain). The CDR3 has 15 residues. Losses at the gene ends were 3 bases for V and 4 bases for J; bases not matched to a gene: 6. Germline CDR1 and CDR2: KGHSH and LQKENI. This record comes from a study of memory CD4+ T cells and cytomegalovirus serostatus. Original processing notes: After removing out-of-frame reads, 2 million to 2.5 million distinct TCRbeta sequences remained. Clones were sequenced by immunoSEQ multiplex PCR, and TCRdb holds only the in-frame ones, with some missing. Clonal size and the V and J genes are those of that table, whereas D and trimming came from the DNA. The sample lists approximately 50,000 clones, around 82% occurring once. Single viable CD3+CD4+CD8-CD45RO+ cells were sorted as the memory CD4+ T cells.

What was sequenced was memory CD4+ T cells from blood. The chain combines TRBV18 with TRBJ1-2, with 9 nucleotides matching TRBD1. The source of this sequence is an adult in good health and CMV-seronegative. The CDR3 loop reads CASSPADRGTYGYTF. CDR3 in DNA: TGTGCCAGCTCACCGGCGGACAGGGGAACCTATGGCTACACCTTC.